Presented here are 29 T cell receptor beta chains from one specimen sequenced in a study of cytomegalovirus exposure and HLA in healthy donors. Primers for the PCR totalled 60 Vbeta and 13 Jbeta. Clones were read by immunoSEQ multiplex PCR, and TCRdb kept only the in-frame ones, dropping some. The sample spans approximately 110,000 clones; the ten largest clones claim 1%. The specimen was PBMCs. All receptors derive from a man younger than 35 in good health and CMV-seronegative.

The CDR3 loop reads CASSEGWGGAYEQYF. In nucleotides, the CDR3 is TGTGCCAGCAGTGAAGGTTGGGGGGGCGCCTACGAGCAGTACTTC. The chain is built from TRBV6-1 and TRBJ2-7, with a weak D call TRBD2 (7 bases). Per the germline V gene, CDR1 is MNHNS and CDR2 is SASEGT. The CDR3 consists of 15 residues. V gave up 1 base and J gave up 2 bases, with 12 bases separating them.

The chain links TRBV6-5 to TRBJ1-2, with D perhaps matching TRBD1 (6 bases). Trimming removed 6 bases at V and 4 bases at J, with 12 bases between. The CDR3 has 13 amino acids. The germline gives CDR1 MNHEY, CDR2 SVGAGI. Written as DNA, the CDR3 is TGTGCCAGCAGGCAGGGACAATTCTATGGCTACACCTTC. The encoded protein is CASRQGQFYGYTF.

The rearrangement joins TRBV19 to TRBJ2-2; 9 bases fit TRBD1. With V trimmed by 6 bases and J by 6 bases, 5 bases remained unmatched. The germline V gene encodes CDR1 LNHDA and CDR2 SQIVND (reference sequence). This CDR3 comprises 14 residues. CDR3 DNA: TGTGCCAGTAGCACAGGGGGCTTTGCCGGGGAGCTGTTTTTT. This translates into CASSTGGFAGELFF.

This sequence joins TRBV7-3 and TRBJ1-1; 9 bases fit TRBD1. V was pared by 6 bases and J by 6 bases, with 8 bases of the junction left unmatched. CDR3 size: 14 residues. Germline CDR1 is SGHTA and CDR2 is FQGTGA. The CDR3, as DNA: TGTGCCAGCAGTCCAACAGGGGGCAGCTCTGAAGCTTTCTTT. It codes for CASSPTGGSSEAFF. Together with reference TRBV7-3 and TRBJ1-1, the CDR3 gives the full variable domain: GAGVSQTPSNKVTEKGKYVELRCDPISGHTALYWYRQSLGQGPEFLIYFQGTGAADDSGLPNDRFFAVRPEGSVSTLKIQRTERGDSAVYLCASSPTGGSSEAFFGQGTRLTVV.

The chain joins TRBV7-2 to TRBJ2-1; no reliable D call. Germline V gene data show CDR1 as SGHTA and CDR2 as FQGNSA. The V end lost 5 bases, the J end lost 0 bases, and 11 bases lay between the germline ends. The CDR3 runs 15 residues. The CDR3 sequence is CASSLQVSSYNEQFF. The CDR3 DNA reads TGTGCCAGCAGCCTGCAGGTTAGCTCCTACAATGAGCAGTTCTTC.

V and J are TRBV5-1 and TRBJ2-3; a possible D gene is TRBD1 (5 bases). V was cut by 4 bases and J by 3 bases, with 12 bases left in between. The CDR3 has 14 amino acids. CDR1 is SGHRS, CDR2 YFSETQ, per germline. The CDR3 DNA reads TGCGCCAGCAGCCCGACAGTTGGTACAGATACGCAGTATTTT. Protein sequence: CASSPTVGTDTQYF. Full variable domain (remainder filled in from reference TRBV5-1 and TRBJ2-3): KAGVTQTPRYLIKTRGQQVTLSCSPISGHRSVSWYQQTPGQGLQFLFEYFSETQRNKGNFPGRFSGRQFSNSRSEMNVSTLELGDSALYLCASSPTVGTDTQYFGPGTRLTVL.

This chain joins TRBV4-2 and TRBJ2-1, with 10 positions matching TRBD2. Germline CDR1 reads LGHNA; CDR2 reads YNFKEQ. The V and J ends lost 0 bases and 4 bases, in that order; junction bases with no gene match: 3. This CDR3 comprises 16 residues. Here the CDR3 reads CASSQEASGSYNEQFF. In nucleotides, the CDR3 is TGTGCCAGCAGCCAAGAGGCTAGCGGGAGTTACAATGAGCAGTTCTTC.

This chain uses TRBV19 with TRBJ2-7; TRBD1 matches 8 bases. V gave up 5 bases and J gave up 3 bases; unmatched junction bases: 0. Germline values: CDR1 LNHDA, CDR2 SQIVND (reference sequence). CDR3 length: 12 residues. Here the CDR3 reads CASSDRGYEQYF. The CDR3 region has the DNA TGTGCCAGTAGTGACAGGGGCTACGAGCAGTACTTC.

The chain is built from TRBV10-3 and TRBJ1-2, with unresolved D. Deletions cut 0 bases from V and 8 bases from J, with 13 bases between. Per germline, CDR1 ENHRY and CDR2 SYGVKD. The CDR3 runs 14 residues. The DNA of the CDR3 is TGTGCCATCAGTGAGTCGAACAGCTTGGAAGGCTACACCTTC. The encoded protein is CAISESNSLEGYTF.

The chain employs TRBV7-9 and TRBJ2-7; D is perhaps TRBD2 (6 bases). This CDR3 spans 14 amino acids. Germline V CDR1 and CDR2: SEHNR, FQNEAQ (reference sequence). Between the trimmed V and J ends, which lost 5 bases and 0 bases, there was a span of 11 bases. The CDR3 DNA sequence: TGTGCCAGCAGCCAAGGGACTTCCTCCTACGAGCAGTACTTC. This gives the protein CASSQGTSSYEQYF.

This sequence joins TRBV5-1 and TRBJ2-1; possibly TRBD2 for D (5 bases). Per germline, CDR1 SGHRS and CDR2 YFSETQ. This CDR3 is built from 14 residues. V dropped 3 bases and J dropped 4 bases, with 11 bases sitting between them. Here the CDR3 reads CASSSDWRYNEQFF. CDR3 in DNA: TGCGCCAGCAGCTCGGACTGGAGGTACAATGAGCAGTTCTTC.

The chain has TRBV7-8 and TRBJ1-1, with D perhaps matching TRBD1 (6 bases). This CDR3 has 17 amino acids. The V gene lost 4 bases and the J gene lost 0 bases, with 18 bases spanning the gap. The germline V gene has CDR1 SGHVS and CDR2 FQNEAQ. The DNA of the CDR3 is TGTGCCAGCAGCTGGCGAGGGGGGGGACCGATGAACACTGAAGCTTTCTTT. Translation gives CASSWRGGGPMNTEAFF.

V gene TRBV19 combines with J gene TRBJ1-5; TRBD1 aligns across 7 bases. The CDR3 covers 14 residues. Germline-derived CDR1 and CDR2 are LNHDA and SQIVND (reference sequence). With V trimmed by 10 bases and J by 2 bases, 8 bases remained unmatched. The CDR3 reads CATNGTVRNQPQHF. Here the CDR3 DNA reads TGTGCCACCAACGGGACAGTTCGCAATCAGCCCCAGCATTTT. The full variable domain, with the rest looked up from reference TRBV19 and TRBJ1-5, is DGGITQSPKYLFRKEGQNVTLSCEQNLNHDAMYWYRQDPGQGLRLIYYSQIVNDFQKGDIAEGYSVSREKKESFPLTVTSAQKNPTAFYLCATNGTVRNQPQHFGDGTRLSIL.

The rearrangement uses TRBV11-2 and TRBJ1-4, with TRBD1 matching 8 bases. V shed 3 bases and J 4 bases; nucleotides not matched to a gene: 4. The CDR3 totals 15 residues. Germline V gene sequence: CDR1 SGHAT, CDR2 FQNNGV. The CDR3 coding sequence is TGTGCCAGCAGCTTCGACAGGGGTGGTAATGAAAAACTGTTTTTT. This sequence encodes CASSFDRGGNEKLFF.

The rearrangement uses TRBV6-4 and TRBJ2-2, with 10 bases matching TRBD1. J was trimmed by 7 bases and V by 4 bases; bases with no gene match: 3. There are 14 residues in the CDR3. Germline loops: CDR1 MRHNA, CDR2 SNTAGT. CDR3: CASSVGTGVGELFF. The DNA for the CDR3 is TGTGCCAGCAGTGTCGGGACAGGGGTCGGGGAGCTGTTTTTT.

This sequence joins TRBV5-1 and TRBJ2-2; D unclear. Germline-derived CDR1 and CDR2 are SGHRS and YFSETQ. V was cut by 3 bases and J by 2 bases, with 14 bases left in between. This CDR3 has 16 amino acids. The CDR3 sequence is CASSSPRSANTGELFF. The DNA of the CDR3 is TGCGCCAGCAGCTCCCCTAGATCGGCCAACACCGGGGAGCTGTTTTTT. The whole variable domain, remainder taken from reference TRBV5-1 and TRBJ2-2, is KAGVTQTPRYLIKTRGQQVTLSCSPISGHRSVSWYQQTPGQGLQFLFEYFSETQRNKGNFPGRFSGRQFSNSRSEMNVSTLELGDSALYLCASSSPRSANTGELFFGEGSRLTVL.

The chain joins TRBV2 to TRBJ1-4; 7 bases are a match to TRBD1. Looked up from germline, CDR1 is SNHLY and CDR2 is FYNNEI. There are 14 residues in the CDR3. The V segment lost 2 bases and the J segment 5 bases; nucleotides outside the gene matches: 2. In nucleotides, the CDR3 is TGTGCCAGCAGTGAAAGGGGACAGAATGAAAAACTGTTTTTT. Its translation: CASSERGQNEKLFF.

The chain has TRBV5-1 and TRBJ2-1; 11 bases align to TRBD2. J gave up 2 bases and V 0 bases, and 7 bases lay outside the gene matches. This CDR3 has 18 residues. Germline CDR1 reads SGHRS; CDR2 reads YFSETQ. CDR3 sequence: CASSLGLSSGGPYNEQFF. CDR3 DNA: TGCGCCAGCAGCTTGGGGCTCTCTAGCGGGGGGCCCTACAATGAGCAGTTCTTC.

The chain joins TRBV27 to TRBJ2-7; D is unresolved. Germline V gene lookup returns CDR1 MNHEY and CDR2 SMNVEV (reference sequence). The length of the CDR3 is 12 residues. V dropped 5 bases and J dropped 0 bases, with 5 bases sitting between them. CDR3: CASSDNSYEQYF. Here the CDR3 DNA reads TGTGCCAGCAGTGACAACTCCTACGAGCAGTACTTC.

The V call is TRBV5-1, the J call TRBJ2-5; 12 bases line up with TRBD2. V trimming: 3 bases; J trimming: 1 base; junction bases outside the gene matches: 1. Germline V gene lookup returns CDR1 SGHRS and CDR2 YFSETQ. This CDR3 is 15 amino acids long. CDR3 sequence: CASSWTSGAQETQYF. CDR3 DNA: TGCGCCAGCAGCTGGACTAGCGGGGCCCAAGAGACCCAGTACTTC.

J is TRBJ2-1 and V is TRBV30, with TRBD1 identical over 9 bases. Germline CDR1 is GTSNPN and CDR2 is SVGIG (reference sequence). CDR3 size: 16 residues. Trimming at V came to 7 bases and at J to 7 bases, leaving 17 bases not matched to a gene. CDR3 bases: TGTGCCTTTTCCGGGGCAACGGGACAGGGATTTAATGAGCAGTTCTTC. Protein sequence: CAFSGATGQGFNEQFF.

The V and J genes are TRBV28 and TRBJ1-5; D unclear. In germline, CDR1 is MDHEN, CDR2 SYDVKM. CDR3 length: 14 residues. The germline V and J ends were trimmed by 6 bases and 2 bases, with 11 bases remaining between them. The CDR3: CASRPGSGNQPQHF. CDR3 sequence (DNA): TGTGCCAGCAGGCCTGGTAGTGGCAATCAGCCCCAGCATTTT.

J is TRBJ2-3 and V is TRBV5-1; the match to TRBD2 covers 7 bases. The CDR3 totals 16 residues. V trimming: 4 bases; J trimming: 6 bases; junction bases outside the gene matches: 14. Germline lookup yields CDR1 SGHRS and CDR2 YFSETQ. The CDR3 sequence: CASSTRGSGWEDTQYF. DNA of the CDR3: TGCGCCAGCAGCACCCGGGGTAGCGGGTGGGAGGATACGCAGTATTTT.

The chain combines TRBV28 with TRBJ2-1; the D gene is possibly TRBD2 (6 bases). The CDR3 has 15 residues. Germline CDR1 reads MDHEN; CDR2 reads SYDVKM. V was clipped by 5 bases and J by 3 bases, with 14 bases between them. The CDR3 bases are TGTGCCAGCAGTCCTCGGCCGGGGGACTACAATGAGCAGTTCTTC. Amino acids: CASSPRPGDYNEQFF.

The V and J genes are TRBV11-2 and TRBJ1-2; tentatively, D is TRBD1 (6 bases). The germline CDR1 and CDR2 sequences are SGHAT and FQNNGV. V was trimmed by 5 bases and J by 5 bases, leaving 18 bases between them. There are 15 residues in the CDR3. CDR3 in amino acids: CASSLTFRGVYGYTF. The CDR3 DNA reads as TGTGCCAGCAGCCTCACGTTCAGGGGAGTGTATGGCTACACCTTC.

J is TRBJ2-5 and V is TRBV9; 8 positions agree with TRBD1. Trimming cost V 3 bases and J 3 bases; bases outside gene matches: 7. The CDR3 spans 15 residues. Germline CDR1 is SGDLS and CDR2 is YYNGEE. The CDR3 is CASSAVRDRKETQYF. The CDR3 DNA sequence: TGTGCCAGCAGCGCCGTCAGGGACAGGAAAGAGACCCAGTACTTC.

The chain joins TRBV29-1 to TRBJ2-7, with D possibly TRBD2 on 6 matching bases. The V gene lost 5 bases and the J gene lost 5 bases, with 16 bases spanning the gap. The CDR3 has 13 residues. Per the germline V gene, CDR1 is SQVTM and CDR2 is ANQGSEA. The CDR3 loop reads CSVKGTLLHEQYF. CDR3 nucleotide sequence: TGCAGCGTTAAGGGGACTCTACTGCACGAGCAGTACTTC.

The chain couples TRBV6-1 to TRBJ2-7; 9 nucleotides line up with TRBD1. Looked up from germline, CDR1 is MNHNS and CDR2 is SASEGT. The length of the CDR3 is 14 residues. V was clipped by 5 bases and J by 6 bases; unmatched bases: 8. CDR3 protein: CASSLWDRAPEQYF. CDR3 coding DNA: TGTGCCAGCAGTCTTTGGGACAGGGCGCCCGAGCAGTACTTC.

The chain employs TRBV18 and TRBJ2-1, with a weak D call TRBD1 (5 bases). CDR3 length equals 15 residues. Germline V gene lookup returns CDR1 KGHSH and CDR2 LQKENI. Between the trimmed V and J ends, which lost 6 bases and 4 bases, there was a span of 16 bases. CDR3 sequence: CASSPDRRAYNEQFF. CDR3 nucleotide sequence: TGTGCCAGCTCTCCAGACAGAAGAGCTTACAATGAGCAGTTCTTC.